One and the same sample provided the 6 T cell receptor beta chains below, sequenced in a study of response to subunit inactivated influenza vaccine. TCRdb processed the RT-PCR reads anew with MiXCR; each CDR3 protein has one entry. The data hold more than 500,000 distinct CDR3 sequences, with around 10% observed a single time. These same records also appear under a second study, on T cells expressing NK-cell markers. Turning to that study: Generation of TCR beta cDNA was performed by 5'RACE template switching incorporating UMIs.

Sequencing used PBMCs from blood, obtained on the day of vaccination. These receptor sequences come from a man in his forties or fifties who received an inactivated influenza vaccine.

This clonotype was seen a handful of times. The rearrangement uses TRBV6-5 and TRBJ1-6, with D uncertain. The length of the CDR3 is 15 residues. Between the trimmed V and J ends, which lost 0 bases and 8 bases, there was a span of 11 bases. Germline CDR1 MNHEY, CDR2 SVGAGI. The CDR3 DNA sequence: TGTGCCAGCAGTTACTCAAGACGGGAATATTCACCCCTCCACTTT. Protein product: CASSYSRREYSPLHF.

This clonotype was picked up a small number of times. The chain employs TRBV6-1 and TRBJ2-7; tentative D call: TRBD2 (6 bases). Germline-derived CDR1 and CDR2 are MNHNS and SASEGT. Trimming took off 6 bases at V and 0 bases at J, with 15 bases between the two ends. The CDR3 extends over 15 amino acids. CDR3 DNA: TGTGCCAGCAGACGGGGACTGAGGAGCTCCTACGAGCAGTACTTC. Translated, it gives CASRRGLRSSYEQYF.

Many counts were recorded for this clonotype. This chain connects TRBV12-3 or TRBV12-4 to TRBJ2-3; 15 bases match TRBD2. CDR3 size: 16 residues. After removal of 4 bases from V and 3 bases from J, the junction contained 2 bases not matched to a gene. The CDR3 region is CASSSGTSGGTDTQYF. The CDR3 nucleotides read TGTGCCAGCAGTTCCGGGACTAGCGGGGGGACAGATACGCAGTATTTT.

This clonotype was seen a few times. CDR3 bases: TGTGCCAGCAGGATTTTGACGCGGAACACTGAAGCTTTCTTT. Residues: CASRILTRNTEAFF. The rearrangement joins TRBV6-1 to TRBJ1-1, with D hard to call. V lost 6 bases, J lost 1 base, and 12 bases lay in between. Germline V gene sequence: CDR1 MNHNS, CDR2 SASEGT. CDR3 length: 14 residues.

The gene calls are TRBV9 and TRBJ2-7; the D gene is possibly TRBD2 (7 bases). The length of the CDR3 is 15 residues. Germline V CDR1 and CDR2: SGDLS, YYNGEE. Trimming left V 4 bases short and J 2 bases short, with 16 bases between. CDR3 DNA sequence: TGTGCCAGCAGCTTGGGGGAGGGGGGGACCTACGAGCAGTACTTC. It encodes CASSLGEGGTYEQYF.

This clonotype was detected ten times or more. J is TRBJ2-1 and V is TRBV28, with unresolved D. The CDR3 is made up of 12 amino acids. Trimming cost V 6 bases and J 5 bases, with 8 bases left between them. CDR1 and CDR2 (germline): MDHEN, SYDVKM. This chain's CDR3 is CASRSWNNEQFF. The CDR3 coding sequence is TGTGCCAGCAGGTCCTGGAACAATGAGCAGTTCTTC.